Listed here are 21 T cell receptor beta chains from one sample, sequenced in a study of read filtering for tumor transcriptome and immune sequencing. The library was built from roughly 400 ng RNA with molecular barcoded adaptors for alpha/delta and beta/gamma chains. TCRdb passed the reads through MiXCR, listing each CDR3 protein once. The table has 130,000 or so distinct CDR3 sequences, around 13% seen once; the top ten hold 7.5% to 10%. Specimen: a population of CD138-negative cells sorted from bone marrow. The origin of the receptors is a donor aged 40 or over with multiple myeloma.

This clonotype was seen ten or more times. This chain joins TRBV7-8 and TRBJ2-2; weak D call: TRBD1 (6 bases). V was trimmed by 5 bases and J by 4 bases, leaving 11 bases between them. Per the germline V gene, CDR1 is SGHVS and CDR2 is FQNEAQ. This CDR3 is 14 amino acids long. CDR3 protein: CASSPRDITGELFF. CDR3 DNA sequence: TGTGCCAGCAGCCCAAGGGACATCACCGGGGAGCTGTTTTTT.

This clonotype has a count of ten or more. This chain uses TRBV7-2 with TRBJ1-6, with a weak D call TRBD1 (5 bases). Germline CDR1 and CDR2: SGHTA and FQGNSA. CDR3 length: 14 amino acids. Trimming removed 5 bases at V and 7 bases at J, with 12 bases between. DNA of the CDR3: TGTGCCAGCAGCGCCGGGGGGGGGAATTCACCCCTCCACTTT. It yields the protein CASSAGGGNSPLHF.

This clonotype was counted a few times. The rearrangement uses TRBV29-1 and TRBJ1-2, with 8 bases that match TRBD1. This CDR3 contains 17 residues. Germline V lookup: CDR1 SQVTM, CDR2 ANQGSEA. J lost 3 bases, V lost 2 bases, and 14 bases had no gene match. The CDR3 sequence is CSVEPGQVEERDYGYTF. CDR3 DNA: TGCAGCGTTGAACCGGGACAGGTAGAGGAGCGCGACTATGGCTACACCTTC.

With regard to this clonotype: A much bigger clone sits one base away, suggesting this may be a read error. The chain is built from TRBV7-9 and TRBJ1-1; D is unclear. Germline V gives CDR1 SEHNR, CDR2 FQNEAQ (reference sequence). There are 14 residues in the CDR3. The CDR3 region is CASSLPVTYTDAFF. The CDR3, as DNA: TGTGCCAGCAGCTTACCGGTAACGTACACTGACGCTTTCTTT.

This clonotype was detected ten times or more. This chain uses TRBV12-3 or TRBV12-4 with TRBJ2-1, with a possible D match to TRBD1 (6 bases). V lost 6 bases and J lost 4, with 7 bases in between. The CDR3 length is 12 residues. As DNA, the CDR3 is TGTGCCAGCAGGCAGGGGTACAATGAGCAGTTCTTC. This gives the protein CASRQGYNEQFF.

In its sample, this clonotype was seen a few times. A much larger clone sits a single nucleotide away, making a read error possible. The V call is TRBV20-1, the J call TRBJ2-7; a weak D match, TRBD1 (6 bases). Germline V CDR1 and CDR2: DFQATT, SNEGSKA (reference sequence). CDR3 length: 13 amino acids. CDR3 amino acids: CSARRDNTYERYF. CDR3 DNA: TGCAGTGCTAGAAGGGACAATACCTACGAGCGGTACTTC.

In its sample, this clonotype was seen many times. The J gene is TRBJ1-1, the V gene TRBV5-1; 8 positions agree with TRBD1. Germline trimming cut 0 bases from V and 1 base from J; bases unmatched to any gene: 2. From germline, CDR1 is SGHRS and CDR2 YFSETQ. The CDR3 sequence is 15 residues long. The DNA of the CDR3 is TGCGCCAGCAGCTTGGGACAGGGGAAGAACACTGAAGCTTTCTTT. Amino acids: CASSLGQGKNTEAFF. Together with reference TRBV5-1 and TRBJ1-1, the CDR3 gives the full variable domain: KAGVTQTPRYLIKTRGQQVTLSCSPISGHRSVSWYQQTPGQGLQFLFEYFSETQRNKGNFPGRFSGRQFSNSRSEMNVSTLELGDSALYLCASSLGQGKNTEAFFGQGTRLTVV.

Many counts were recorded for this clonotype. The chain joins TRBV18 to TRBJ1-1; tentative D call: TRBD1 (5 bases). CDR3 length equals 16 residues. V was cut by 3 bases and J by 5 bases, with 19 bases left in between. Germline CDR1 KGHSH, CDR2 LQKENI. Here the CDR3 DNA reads TGTGCCAGCTCACCTAAGTTCTTGGGGGTACTGACTGAAGCTTTCTTT. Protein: CASSPKFLGVLTEAFF.

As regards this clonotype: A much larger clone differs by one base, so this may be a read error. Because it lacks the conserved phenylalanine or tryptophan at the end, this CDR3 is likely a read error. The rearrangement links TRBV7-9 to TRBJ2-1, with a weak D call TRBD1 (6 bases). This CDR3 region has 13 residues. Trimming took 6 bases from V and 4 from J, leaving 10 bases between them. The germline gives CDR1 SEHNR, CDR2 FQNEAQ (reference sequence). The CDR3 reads CASSSTGYNEQFS. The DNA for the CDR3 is TGTGCCAGCAGTTCCACAGGGTACAATGAGCAGTTCTCC.

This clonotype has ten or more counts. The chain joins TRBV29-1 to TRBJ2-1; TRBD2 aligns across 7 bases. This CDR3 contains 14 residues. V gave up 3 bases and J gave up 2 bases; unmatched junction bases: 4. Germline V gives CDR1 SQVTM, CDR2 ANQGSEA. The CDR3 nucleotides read TGCAGCGTTGACCCAGCGGGACCCTACAATGAGCAGTTCTTC. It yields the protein CSVDPAGPYNEQFF.

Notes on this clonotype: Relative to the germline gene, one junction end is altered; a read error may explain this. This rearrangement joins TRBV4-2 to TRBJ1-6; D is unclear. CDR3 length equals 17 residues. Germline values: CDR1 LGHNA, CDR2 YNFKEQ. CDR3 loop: CASSQDLESSYNPPLHF. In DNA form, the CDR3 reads TGTGCCAGCAGCCAAGATCTTGAGAGCTCCTATAATCCACCCCTCCACTTT.

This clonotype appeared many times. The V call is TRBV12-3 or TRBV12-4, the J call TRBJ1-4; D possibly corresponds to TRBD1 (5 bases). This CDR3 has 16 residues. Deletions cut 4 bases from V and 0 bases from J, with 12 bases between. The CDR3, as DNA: TGTGCCAGCAGTTCGGACAACCGTGCAACTAATGAAAAACTGTTTTTT. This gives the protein CASSSDNRATNEKLFF.

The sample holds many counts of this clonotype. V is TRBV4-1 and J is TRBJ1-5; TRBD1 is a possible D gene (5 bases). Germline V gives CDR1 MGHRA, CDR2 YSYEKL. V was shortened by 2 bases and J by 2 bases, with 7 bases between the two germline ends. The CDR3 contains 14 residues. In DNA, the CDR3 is TGCGCCAGCAGCCAACAACAGGGCAATCAGCCCCAGCATTTT. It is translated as CASSQQQGNQPQHF.

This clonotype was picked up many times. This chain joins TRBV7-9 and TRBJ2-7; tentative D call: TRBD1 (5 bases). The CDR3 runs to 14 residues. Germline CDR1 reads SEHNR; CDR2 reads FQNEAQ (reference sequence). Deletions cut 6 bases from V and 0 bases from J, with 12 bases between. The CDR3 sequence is CASSPRESSYEQYF. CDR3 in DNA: TGTGCCAGCAGTCCCAGGGAAAGCTCCTACGAGCAGTACTTC.

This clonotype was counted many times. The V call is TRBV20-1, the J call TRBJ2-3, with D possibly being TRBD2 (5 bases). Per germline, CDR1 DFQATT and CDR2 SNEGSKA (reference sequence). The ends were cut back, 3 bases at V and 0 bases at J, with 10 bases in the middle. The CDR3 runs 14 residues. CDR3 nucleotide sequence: TGCAGTGCTAGTGAGCGGATCAGCACAGATACGCAGTATTTT. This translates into CSASERISTDTQYF.

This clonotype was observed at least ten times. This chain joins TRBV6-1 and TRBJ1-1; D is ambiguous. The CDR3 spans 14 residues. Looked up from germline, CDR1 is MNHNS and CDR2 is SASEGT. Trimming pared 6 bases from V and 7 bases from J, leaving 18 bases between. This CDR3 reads CASRDRPGGYEAFF. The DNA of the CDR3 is TGTGCCAGCAGAGATAGACCTGGCGGTTATGAAGCTTTCTTT.

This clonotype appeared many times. The CDR3 loop reads CASSRDRGAASGSYNEQFF. CDR3 sequence (DNA): TGTGCCAGCAGCCGGGACAGGGGAGCGGCTAGCGGGTCCTACAATGAGCAGTTCTTC. The rearrangement uses TRBV3-1 and TRBJ2-1; 10 nucleotides match TRBD1. The J segment lost 1 base and the V segment lost 4 bases, leaving 13 bases of the junction unmatched. Germline loops: CDR1 LGHDT, CDR2 YNNKEL (reference sequence). CDR3 length: 19 amino acids.

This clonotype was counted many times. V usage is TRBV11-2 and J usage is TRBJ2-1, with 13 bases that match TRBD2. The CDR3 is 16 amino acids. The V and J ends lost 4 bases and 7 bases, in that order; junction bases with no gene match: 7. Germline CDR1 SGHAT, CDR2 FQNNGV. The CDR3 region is CASSYGLAGAPNEQFF. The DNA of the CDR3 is TGTGCCAGCAGCTATGGACTAGCGGGAGCGCCAAATGAGCAGTTCTTC.

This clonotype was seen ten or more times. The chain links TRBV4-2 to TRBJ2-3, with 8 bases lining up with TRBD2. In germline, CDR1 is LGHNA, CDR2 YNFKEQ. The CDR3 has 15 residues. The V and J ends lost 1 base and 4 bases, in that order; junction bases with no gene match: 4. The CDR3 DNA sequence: TGTGCCAGCAGCCAAGGTCGGGAGGGTGCAGATACGCAGTATTTT. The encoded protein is CASSQGREGADTQYF.

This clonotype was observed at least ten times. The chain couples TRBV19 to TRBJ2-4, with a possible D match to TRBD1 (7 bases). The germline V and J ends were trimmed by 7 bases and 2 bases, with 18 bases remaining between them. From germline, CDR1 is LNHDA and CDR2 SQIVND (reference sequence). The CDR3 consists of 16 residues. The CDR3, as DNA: TGTGCCAGTACCCCGACAGGGAGCGGGCCCAAAAACATTCAGTACTTC. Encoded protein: CASTPTGSGPKNIQYF. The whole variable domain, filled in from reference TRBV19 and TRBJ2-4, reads DGGITQSPKYLFRKEGQNVTLSCEQNLNHDAMYWYRQDPGQGLRLIYYSQIVNDFQKGDIAEGYSVSREKKESFPLTVTSAQKNPTAFYLCASTPTGSGPKNIQYFGAGTRLSVL.

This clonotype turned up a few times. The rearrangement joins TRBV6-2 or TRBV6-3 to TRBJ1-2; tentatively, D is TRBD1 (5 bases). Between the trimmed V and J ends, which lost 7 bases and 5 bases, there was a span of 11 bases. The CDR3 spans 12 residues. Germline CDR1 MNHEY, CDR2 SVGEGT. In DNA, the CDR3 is TGTGCCAGCAAGGCAAGACAGTATGGCTACACCTTC. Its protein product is CASKARQYGYTF.